This T cell receptor beta chain was sequenced for a study of blood T cells in healthy people across ages. A second PCR of about 7 to 11 cycles used a sample-barcoded 5' primer and a J-beta primer mix. Each CDR3 protein is one row after TCRdb ran MiXCR on the 5' RACE reads. Of hundreds of thousands of distinct CDR3 sequences listed, over 40% are singletons. The CDR3 is 13 residues long. Per the germline V gene, CDR1 is WNHNN and CDR2 is SYGVQD (reference sequence). Trimming removed 0 bases from V and 7 bases from J, with 10 bases in between. The receptor was derived from a woman aged 80 or older in good health. The source material was blood. The chain employs TRBV10-1 and TRBJ2-7; D uncertain. The CDR3 loop reads CASSESVAWEQYF. CDR3 in DNA: TGCGCCAGCAGTGAGTCGGTGGCTTGGGAGCAGTACTTC.